These T cell receptor beta chains were read from a single sample in a study of T cell responses to AZD1222 COVID-19 vaccine. Repertoires were generated with immunoSEQ multiplex PCR, while TCRdb's copy carries only in-frame clones and drops some. The table has about 110,000 clones, less than 90% seen once. Sequences were derived from peripheral blood, sampled on day 0 of AZD1222 vaccination. The receptor source for this set is an adult in good health. Each CDR3 is given with its conserved first and last residue. D genes are given only for firm matches. Part of the rows lack a size; the others show once, few, many or a class for expanded clones.

j_call: TRBJ1-1; v_call: TRBV4-1; d_call: TRBD1; clone_size: NA; cdr3_aa: CASSHGQGASEAFF; cdr3_nt: TGCGCCAGCAGCCACGGACAGGGGGCATCTGAAGCTTTCTTT
j_call: TRBJ1-5; v_call: TRBV7-9; d_call: NA; clone_size: NA; cdr3_aa: CASSFGGDYQPQHF; cdr3_nt: TGTGCCAGCAGCTTCGGCGGAGACTATCAGCCCCAGCATTTT
j_call: TRBJ1-2; v_call: TRBV5-5; d_call: NA; clone_size: NA; cdr3_aa: CASTPGSHYGYTF; cdr3_nt: TGTGCCAGCACCCCAGGTTCCCACTATGGCTACACCTTC
j_call: TRBJ1-2; v_call: TRBV5-1; d_call: TRBD1; clone_size: NA; cdr3_aa: CASSRDSNYGYTF; cdr3_nt: TGCGCCAGCAGCCGGGACAGTAACTATGGCTACACCTTC
j_call: TRBJ1-4; v_call: TRBV21-1; d_call: NA; clone_size: NA; cdr3_aa: CASTITIANEKLFF; cdr3_nt: TGTGCCAGCACTATAACGATAGCTAATGAAAAACTGTTTTTT
j_call: TRBJ2-7; v_call: TRBV18; d_call: NA; clone_size: once; cdr3_aa: CASSPPMGSYEQYF; cdr3_nt: TGTGCCAGCTCACCACCGATGGGCTCCTACGAGCAGTACTTC
j_call: TRBJ1-3; v_call: TRBV6-1; d_call: NA; clone_size: NA; cdr3_aa: CASSEVGASLWGNTIYF; cdr3_nt: TGTGCCAGCAGTGAAGTAGGGGCAAGCCTGTGGGGAAACACCATATATTTT
j_call: TRBJ1-5; v_call: TRBV7-8; d_call: NA; clone_size: NA; cdr3_aa: CASSFSGSSNQPQHF; cdr3_nt: TGTGCCAGCAGCTTTTCAGGGAGTAGCAATCAGCCCCAGCATTTT
j_call: TRBJ1-2; v_call: TRBV3-1/TRBV3-2; d_call: TRBD1; clone_size: NA; cdr3_aa: CASSQVKRDRGYYGYTF; cdr3_nt: TGTGCCAGCAGCCAAGTCAAAAGGGACAGGGGATACTATGGCTACACCTTC
j_call: TRBJ2-2; v_call: TRBV14; d_call: NA; clone_size: once; cdr3_aa: CASSQTITGMNTGELFF; cdr3_nt: TGTGCCAGCAGCCAAACGATTACTGGGATGAACACCGGGGAGCTGTTTTTT
j_call: TRBJ1-1; v_call: TRBV11-2; d_call: NA; clone_size: NA; cdr3_aa: CASSPQWGLMNTEAFF; cdr3_nt: TGTGCCAGCAGCCCTCAGTGGGGGCTCATGAACACTGAAGCTTTCTTT
j_call: TRBJ1-1; v_call: TRBV5-1; d_call: NA; clone_size: NA; cdr3_aa: CASSLSGPGRTEAFF; cdr3_nt: TGCGCCAGCAGCTTGTCCGGGCCGGGGCGCACTGAAGCTTTCTTT
j_call: TRBJ1-1; v_call: TRBV3-1/TRBV3-2; d_call: TRBD1; clone_size: NA; cdr3_aa: CASSPQGQGGSEAFF; cdr3_nt: TGTGCCAGCAGCCCCCAAGGACAGGGGGGAAGTGAAGCTTTCTTT
j_call: TRBJ2-7; v_call: TRBV15; d_call: NA; clone_size: NA; cdr3_aa: CATSRVAGSSYEQYF; cdr3_nt: TGTGCCACCAGCAGAGTAGCAGGGTCCTCCTACGAGCAGTACTTC
j_call: TRBJ1-2; v_call: TRBV5-1; d_call: TRBD1; clone_size: NA; cdr3_aa: CASSLATGIYGYTF; cdr3_nt: TGCGCCAGCAGCTTAGCGACAGGGATCTATGGCTACACCTTC
j_call: TRBJ2-5; v_call: TRBV4-1; d_call: TRBD2; clone_size: NA; cdr3_aa: CASSQIAEAGGKAVETQYF; cdr3_nt: TGCGCCAGCAGCCAAATTGCTGAAGCGGGAGGTAAAGCTGTAGAGACCCAGTACTTC
j_call: TRBJ1-2; v_call: TRBV6-5; d_call: NA; clone_size: once; cdr3_aa: CASSNRDPRGHGYTF; cdr3_nt: TGTGCCAGCAGTAACCGGGATCCTAGGGGACATGGCTACACCTTC
j_call: TRBJ2-7; v_call: TRBV5-1; d_call: TRBD2; clone_size: NA; cdr3_aa: CASSPGTSGRLSSYEQYF; cdr3_nt: TGCGCCAGCAGCCCAGGGACTAGCGGGAGGCTAAGCTCCTACGAGCAGTACTTC
j_call: TRBJ2-3; v_call: TRBV6-4; d_call: NA; clone_size: NA; cdr3_aa: CASSRGGPSDTQYF; cdr3_nt: TGTGCCAGCAGTAGGGGGGGGCCTTCGGATACGCAGTATTTT
j_call: TRBJ2-7; v_call: TRBV6-7; d_call: TRBD1; clone_size: NA; cdr3_aa: CASRTGYEQYF; cdr3_nt: TGTGCCAGCAGGACAGGGTACGAGCAGTACTTC
j_call: TRBJ1-1; v_call: TRBV7-9; d_call: NA; clone_size: NA; cdr3_aa: CASSLAVGENTEAFF; cdr3_nt: TGTGCCAGCAGCTTAGCGGTGGGGGAGAACACTGAAGCTTTCTTT
j_call: TRBJ1-5; v_call: TRBV19; d_call: NA; clone_size: NA; cdr3_aa: CASSISQGNWQPQHF; cdr3_nt: TGTGCCAGTAGTATCAGTCAGGGTAATTGGCAGCCCCAGCATTTT
j_call: TRBJ2-7; v_call: TRBV14; d_call: NA; clone_size: NA; cdr3_aa: CASSHPIQGVYEQYF; cdr3_nt: TGTGCCAGCAGCCACCCAATCCAGGGAGTCTACGAGCAGTACTTC
j_call: TRBJ2-3; v_call: TRBV19; d_call: NA; clone_size: NA; cdr3_aa: CASSIPNRDITDTQYF; cdr3_nt: TGTGCCAGTAGTATACCCAACAGGGATATCACAGATACGCAGTATTTT
j_call: TRBJ1-5; v_call: TRBV7-8; d_call: NA; clone_size: NA; cdr3_aa: CASSRGGLLNQPQHF; cdr3_nt: TGTGCCAGCAGCCGGGGGGGCCTACTCAATCAGCCCCAGCATTTT
j_call: TRBJ1-2; v_call: TRBV9; d_call: NA; clone_size: NA; cdr3_aa: CASSSRHAWGYGYTF; cdr3_nt: TGTGCCAGCAGCTCCCGGCACGCCTGGGGCTATGGCTACACCTTC
j_call: TRBJ2-7; v_call: TRBV20-1; d_call: TRBD2; clone_size: NA; cdr3_aa: CSASPSGLAYEQYF; cdr3_nt: TGCAGTGCTAGTCCTAGCGGACTCGCCTACGAGCAGTACTTC
j_call: TRBJ2-1; v_call: TRBV5-4; d_call: TRBD2; clone_size: once; cdr3_aa: CASSGENSYNEQFF; cdr3_nt: TGTGCCAGTAGCGGGGAAAACTCCTACAATGAGCAGTTCTTC
j_call: TRBJ2-1; v_call: TRBV5-1; d_call: NA; clone_size: NA; cdr3_aa: CASSFEGYGNEQFF; cdr3_nt: TGCGCCAGCAGCTTCGAGGGGTACGGCAATGAGCAGTTCTTC
j_call: TRBJ2-7; v_call: TRBV5-3; d_call: TRBD2; clone_size: NA; cdr3_aa: CARSTGTSVAEQYF; cdr3_nt: TGTGCCAGAAGCACCGGGACTAGCGTCGCCGAGCAGTACTTC
j_call: TRBJ1-4; v_call: TRBV3-1/TRBV3-2; d_call: NA; clone_size: NA; cdr3_aa: CASSQVGPGNEKLFF; cdr3_nt: TGTGCCAGCAGCCAAGTTGGGCCGGGGAATGAAAAACTGTTTTTT
j_call: TRBJ2-7; v_call: TRBV11-2; d_call: NA; clone_size: NA; cdr3_aa: CASSLAGYEQYF; cdr3_nt: TGTGCCAGCAGCTTAGCGGGTTACGAGCAGTACTTC
j_call: TRBJ1-2; v_call: TRBV7-2; d_call: TRBD1; clone_size: NA; cdr3_aa: CASSLVGQGAYGYTF; cdr3_nt: TGTGCCAGCAGCTTGGTGGGGCAGGGGGCCTATGGCTACACCTTC
j_call: TRBJ1-5; v_call: TRBV6-5; d_call: NA; clone_size: NA; cdr3_aa: CASRARGGSNQPQHF; cdr3_nt: TGTGCCAGCAGAGCCCGTGGGGGGAGCAATCAGCCCCAGCATTTT
j_call: TRBJ1-1; v_call: TRBV18; d_call: NA; clone_size: few; cdr3_aa: CASSPRGGPEAFF; cdr3_nt: TGTGCCAGCTCACCACGGGGCGGCCCAGAAGCTTTCTTT
j_call: TRBJ2-7; v_call: TRBV15; d_call: NA; clone_size: NA; cdr3_aa: CATSRERRDSSEQYF; cdr3_nt: TGTGCCACCAGCAGAGAAAGAAGGGACTCCTCCGAGCAGTACTTC
j_call: TRBJ2-7; v_call: TRBV29-1; d_call: TRBD2; clone_size: once; cdr3_aa: CSVEERLAGEQYF; cdr3_nt: TGCAGCGTTGAAGAACGACTAGCGGGGGAGCAGTACTTC
j_call: TRBJ1-2; v_call: TRBV28; d_call: TRBD1; clone_size: NA; cdr3_aa: CATLEGRSQGGYGYTF; cdr3_nt: TGTGCCACCCTGGAGGGTCGGAGTCAGGGGGGCTATGGCTACACCTTC
j_call: TRBJ2-7; v_call: TRBV12-3/TRBV12-4; d_call: NA; clone_size: once; cdr3_aa: CASSFRTYEQYF; cdr3_nt: TGTGCCAGCAGTTTTCGGACCTACGAGCAGTACTTC
j_call: TRBJ2-1; v_call: TRBV2; d_call: NA; clone_size: NA; cdr3_aa: CASGTASYNEQFF; cdr3_nt: TGTGCCAGCGGAACAGCTTCCTACAATGAGCAGTTCTTC
j_call: TRBJ2-5; v_call: TRBV6-2/TRBV6-3; d_call: TRBD1; clone_size: NA; cdr3_aa: CASSRFTGGETQYF; cdr3_nt: TGTGCCAGCAGCCGGTTCACAGGGGGAGAGACCCAGTACTTC
j_call: TRBJ2-1; v_call: TRBV25-1; d_call: NA; clone_size: NA; cdr3_aa: CASSEGGGYEQFF; cdr3_nt: TGTGCCAGCAGTGAAGGAGGGGGCTATGAGCAGTTCTTC
j_call: TRBJ2-5; v_call: TRBV19; d_call: TRBD2; clone_size: once; cdr3_aa: CASSASGYETQYF; cdr3_nt: TGTGCCAGTAGTGCTAGCGGATACGAGACCCAGTACTTC
j_call: TRBJ1-4; v_call: TRBV2; d_call: NA; clone_size: NA; cdr3_aa: CASSEAPGPTNEKLFF; cdr3_nt: TGTGCCAGCAGTGAAGCCCCCGGGCCAACTAATGAAAAACTGTTTTTT
j_call: TRBJ1-2; v_call: TRBV3-1/TRBV3-2; d_call: NA; clone_size: NA; cdr3_aa: CASSPSPRGANYGYTF; cdr3_nt: TGTGCCAGCAGTCCCTCTCCTCGGGGGGCTAACTATGGCTACACCTTC
j_call: TRBJ2-3; v_call: TRBV7-9; d_call: NA; clone_size: NA; cdr3_aa: CASSSTVGLDTQYF; cdr3_nt: TGTGCCAGCAGCTCGACAGTGGGACTGGATACGCAGTATTTT
j_call: TRBJ1-1; v_call: TRBV15; d_call: NA; clone_size: NA; cdr3_aa: CATSTDGGDAFF; cdr3_nt: TGTGCCACCAGCACAGACGGGGGAGATGCTTTCTTT
j_call: TRBJ2-7; v_call: TRBV14; d_call: TRBD1; clone_size: NA; cdr3_aa: CASSHQGAYEQYF; cdr3_nt: TGTGCCAGCAGCCACCAGGGGGCCTACGAGCAGTACTTC
j_call: TRBJ1-2; v_call: TRBV9; d_call: TRBD1; clone_size: NA; cdr3_aa: CASARDSNYGYTF; cdr3_nt: TGTGCCAGCGCCCGGGACAGCAACTATGGCTACACCTTC
j_call: TRBJ2-7; v_call: TRBV2; d_call: NA; clone_size: NA; cdr3_aa: CASSATGTTFYEQYF; cdr3_nt: TGTGCCAGCAGTGCCACCGGGACCACGTTCTACGAGCAGTACTTC
j_call: TRBJ1-3; v_call: TRBV9; d_call: NA; clone_size: NA; cdr3_aa: CASSVEAGSGNTIYF; cdr3_nt: TGTGCCAGCAGCGTAGAAGCAGGGTCTGGAAACACCATATATTTT
j_call: TRBJ1-4; v_call: TRBV2; d_call: TRBD1; clone_size: NA; cdr3_aa: CASSELTGSLEKLFF; cdr3_nt: TGTGCCAGCAGTGAATTGACAGGGTCCCTGGAAAAACTGTTTTTT
j_call: TRBJ1-1; v_call: TRBV9; d_call: NA; clone_size: NA; cdr3_aa: CASSVSPMNTEAFF; cdr3_nt: TGTGCCAGCAGCGTCAGCCCTATGAACACTGAAGCTTTCTTT
j_call: TRBJ2-3; v_call: TRBV27; d_call: NA; clone_size: NA; cdr3_aa: CASSSTGTLFSPDTQYF; cdr3_nt: TGTGCCAGCAGTTCCACCGGGACTCTCTTTTCCCCAGATACGCAGTATTTT
j_call: TRBJ2-7; v_call: TRBV4-2; d_call: NA; clone_size: NA; cdr3_aa: CASSPVGEDFSYEQYF; cdr3_nt: TGTGCCAGCAGCCCAGTCGGGGAGGACTTCTCCTACGAGCAGTACTTC
j_call: TRBJ2-5; v_call: TRBV7-6; d_call: TRBD2; clone_size: NA; cdr3_aa: CASSNQVAGPQETQYF; cdr3_nt: TGTGCCAGCAGCAACCAAGTAGCGGGGCCCCAAGAGACCCAGTACTTC
j_call: TRBJ1-2; v_call: TRBV14; d_call: NA; clone_size: NA; cdr3_aa: CASSQGQTYGYTF; cdr3_nt: TGTGCCAGCAGCCAAGGGCAGACCTATGGCTACACCTTC